Below, one T cell receptor beta chain is given with its context. The antigen remains unidentified. This record comes from a study of response to subunit inactivated influenza vaccine. A single record per CDR3 protein comes from TCRdb applying MiXCR to the RT-PCR reads. The table has around 710,000 distinct CDR3 sequences, about 15% seen once. Germline assignment: CDR1 MNHEY and CDR2 SMNVEV (reference sequence). The CDR3 sequence is 15 residues long. Trimming cost V 2 bases and J 8 bases; bases outside gene matches: 6. Study results and caveats: Authors proposed each seasonal influenza vaccination draws in few new T cells.

This chain joins TRBV27 and TRBJ2-2; TRBD2 agrees at 9 bases. This sequence originates from a man aged 50 or older who received an inactivated influenza vaccine. The sample consisted of PBMCs from blood, taken 14 to 15 days before vaccination. The DNA for the CDR3 is TGTGCCAGCAGTTTAGCGGGGGGGCCGGTGGGGGAGCTGTTTTTT. This codes for CASSLAGGPVGELFF.